This T cell receptor beta chain emerged from a study of beta chain features in type 1 diabetes (dated by TCRdb to 2016 to 2019). Regarding the study in general: Mean age, gender distribution, total cell number and subset yield were not different between patients and healthy donors. The study compared the TCRB repertoires of sorted circulating CD4+ T cell subsets in recently diagnosed type 1 diabetes patients with those in matched healthy donors. Regulatory and stem cell-like memory subsets were obtained from only 8 patients and roughly eight healthy donors, while naive and central memory subsets were obtained from all 30 or so donors. A total of over 90,000,000 sorted cells were examined across all samples, and a strong correlation was observed between cell number per subset and RNA yield.

V is pared back by 3 bases and J by 1 base, with 2 bases lying between the germline termini. From cysteine to phenylalanine, the CDR3 is 11 amino acids long. Here the CDR3 DNA is all that survives: 33 bases in frame from base 1. CDR1 is given as SGHDT and CDR2 as YYEEEE, both from the germline V gene. Findings and caveats that apply to the study as a whole: Shorter templates might be favored by PCR, yet because patient and control samples were amplified and corrected together, any such skew would affect both groups equally. Patients with type 1 diabetes made fewer insertions and deleted more nucleotides at VDJ recombination sites, implying thymic rearrangement abnormalities. Because cDNA was sequenced instead of genomic DNA, activated cells with high expression could be over-represented, although the groups did not differ in activation or CD3 levels. Naive, central memory and regulatory TCRB repertoires appeared to be more similar among patients than among healthy donors. Only small numbers of individuals were included in the HLA sub-analyses, which left unresolved whether HLA type had any influence on TCRB rearrangement. In all four CD4+ subsets, TCRB CDR3 length was moderately but significantly shorter in type 1 diabetes patients.

All of the isolated RNA was reverse transcribed with the High Capacity cDNA Reverse Transcription Kit, so expressed TCRB transcripts were sequenced. Deep immunoSEQ sequencing was applied to naive, central memory and regulatory T cell samples, giving an average of about 3.7 million total reads per sample. Sorted cells were lysed in RLT buffer, and RNA was extracted using DNase-treated RNeasy Micro or Mini kits according to cell number. Each cell subset was processed on its own to prevent cross-contamination, while patient and healthy donor samples were processed together. Using the immunoSEQ multiplex PCR, TCRB sequences were amplified from cDNA into 87-bp fragments spanning the CDR3 region. Sequencing of the amplicons was done on the Illumina HiSeq platform. Per the authors' processing: PCR bias was computationally corrected using synthetic template baselines, reads within Hamming distance 2 were collapsed, and singletons that could not be merged were discarded. Reads were aligned against IMGT to assign V, D and J genes, CDR3 length and insertions or deletions at six rearrangement sites. Within each subset, clonotype counts were normalized to sorted cell number, and only after that were true diversity and Gini coefficients computed with the tcR R package. The overlap coefficient, calculated on TCRB nucleotide sequences, was used to measure repertoire sharing. This immuneACCESS table, as held by TCRdb, lists in-frame sequences with V and J called but not all clones. Of the missing ones, under half trace to an unresolved V gene in checked studies; the others have no known cause. V and J calls and clone size are given by that table; D and trimming were obtained from the DNA. This sample has about 160,000 clones in its table, and approximately 10% of those were observed once. Approximately 0.5% of the sample belongs to the ten largest clones.

Each donor gave one peripheral blood draw, averaging approximately 110 mL, which was collected into heparinised tubes. Naive, central memory, regulatory and stem cell-like memory CD4+ T cells were sorted on a BD FACSAria II using a panel including CD45RO, CCR7, CD25, CD127, CD95 and CD27. All sorted populations exceeded 95% purity. Right away, PBMCs were isolated by Lymphoprep density gradient centrifugation and were stained directly, with no culture step. So that batch effects would be minimized, each experiment stained and sorted samples in pairs, pairing one healthy donor with one patient. A word on this clone: This receptor's antigen is unknown. Base qualities were left out, and no much larger clone turns up one base away.

Source material: central memory CD4+ T cells from blood. This sequence uses TRBV5-6 and TRBJ2-7; the D gene identity is not certain. This TCR came from a man aged 25 to 40 with type 1 diabetes. The DNA is TGTGCCAGCAGCTCTTCCTACGAGCAGTACTTC. Translated, this is CASSSSYEQYF. Extended through the reference TRBV5-6 and TRBJ2-7 proteins, this CDR3 yields the full variable domain: DAGVTQSPTHLIKTRGQQVTLRCSPKSGHDTVSWYQQALGQGPQFIFQYYEEEERQRGNFPDRFSGHQFPNYSSELNVNALLLGDSALYLCASSSSYEQYFGPGTRLTVT.